A single sample gave rise to the 27 T cell receptor beta chains below, sequenced in a study of tissue T cells after allogeneic stem cell transplantation. The method was immunoSEQ multiplex PCR; TCRdb's version includes in-frame clones alone and lacks a portion of them. The profile shows more than 600 clones, roughly two thirds of them singletons. Sequenced here: liver tissue, sampled at autopsy. All receptors derive from a male patient at least 60 years old with steroid-refractory graft-versus-host disease after an allogeneic stem cell transplant. Part of the T cells may come from the graft donor.

The chain recombines TRBV7-9 with TRBJ1-5; D gene uncertain. The V gene lost 2 bases and the J gene lost 5 bases, with 10 bases spanning the gap. Germline loops: CDR1 SEHNR, CDR2 FQNEAQ (reference sequence). There are 14 residues in the CDR3. This CDR3 reads CASSLPNQDQPQHF. CDR3 coding DNA: TGTGCCAGCAGCTTACCCAATCAAGATCAGCCCCAGCATTTT.

The V call is TRBV4-3, the J call TRBJ1-3; D might be TRBD1 (5 bases). CDR1 is LGHNA and CDR2 is YSLEER in the germline V gene. The CDR3 consists of 17 residues. The germline V and J ends were trimmed by 0 bases and 0 bases, with 12 bases remaining between them. CDR3 amino acids: CASSQDGGDFSGNTIYF. The CDR3 DNA reads TGCGCCAGCAGCCAAGATGGGGGGGATTTCTCTGGAAACACCATATATTTT.

V is TRBV7-9 and J is TRBJ2-7; possibly TRBD2 for D (6 bases). CDR3 length equals 13 residues. V lost 1 base, J lost 4 bases, and 8 bases lay in between. The germline V gene encodes CDR1 SEHNR and CDR2 FQNEAQ (reference sequence). The CDR3 DNA reads as TGTGCCAGCAGCTTAGGGCGGGGTTACGAGCAGTACTTC. Amino acids: CASSLGRGYEQYF.

This chain joins TRBV9 and TRBJ1-1, with 8 bases that match TRBD1. This CDR3 contains 13 residues. The germline CDR1 and CDR2 sequences are SGDLS and YYNGEE. Trimming cost V 3 bases and J 3 bases; bases outside gene matches: 1. CDR3 sequence: CASSAGQDTEAFF. CDR3 DNA sequence: TGTGCCAGCAGCGCGGGACAGGACACTGAAGCTTTCTTT.

The chain has TRBV6-2 or TRBV6-3 and TRBJ2-7, with 8 bases identical to TRBD1. Germline V gene data show CDR1 as MNHEY and CDR2 as SVGEGT. The CDR3 length is 16 residues. The trim removed 2 bases at V and 6 bases at J, leaving 12 bases unmatched. CDR3 in DNA: TGTGCCAGCAGTTACGTACAGGGGGACATAAGGGGCGAGCAGTACTTC. Its protein is CASSYVQGDIRGEQYF.

The chain carries TRBV3-1 (or the pseudogene TRBV3-2) and TRBJ1-6; the match to TRBD1 covers 8 bases. This CDR3 has 15 residues. J gave up 6 bases and V 3 bases, and 4 bases lay outside the gene matches. CDR1 is LGHDT, CDR2 YNNKEL, per germline (reference sequence). Here the CDR3 DNA reads TGTGCCAGCAGCCAGACAGGGGCTCTTAATTCACCCCTCCACTTT. Translation gives CASSQTGALNSPLHF.

The chain carries TRBV7-2 and TRBJ2-7; TRBD1 matches 7 bases. Trimming cost V 6 bases and J 0 bases; bases outside gene matches: 8. The length of the CDR3 is 15 residues. Germline V CDR1 and CDR2: SGHTA, FQGNSA. CDR3 in DNA: TGTGCCAGCAGAAAAGACAGGGCGAGCTCCTACGAGCAGTACTTC. This codes for CASRKDRASSYEQYF.

The gene calls are TRBV4-3 and TRBJ2-3, with 8 bases that match TRBD2. Per the germline V gene, CDR1 is LGHNA and CDR2 is YSLEER. V lost 1 base and J lost 4; bases outside the gene matches: 1. CDR3 size: 14 residues. CDR3 loop: CASSQVGGADTQYF. The DNA for the CDR3 is TGCGCCAGCAGCCAAGTCGGGGGGGCAGATACGCAGTATTTT.

There are a few counts of this clone. This chain joins TRBV4-3 and TRBJ1-2; TRBD1 might be the D (5 bases). V was shortened by 0 bases and J by 6 bases, with 14 bases between the two germline ends. Looked up from germline, CDR1 is LGHNA and CDR2 is YSLEER. This CDR3 is 15 amino acids long. CDR3 region: CASSQEEGRVDGYTF. The CDR3 nucleotides are TGCGCCAGCAGCCAAGAGGAAGGCAGGGTGGATGGCTACACCTTC.

The chain employs TRBV10-3 and TRBJ2-1; weak D call: TRBD2 (7 bases). The V and J ends lost 3 bases and 7 bases respectively, with 16 bases between them. There are 15 residues in the CDR3. CDR1 and CDR2 (germline): ENHRY, SYGVKD. The chain's CDR3 is CAISEMAGAQNEQFF. CDR3 DNA: TGTGCCATCAGTGAAATGGCGGGGGCTCAGAATGAGCAGTTCTTC.

The chain employs TRBV27 and TRBJ2-7, with no clear D. There are 13 residues in the CDR3. Trimming shortened V by 8 bases and J by 0 bases, and 11 bases separated the two germline ends. Germline lookup yields CDR1 MNHEY and CDR2 SMNVEV (reference sequence). CDR3 protein: CASWKESSYEQYF. The DNA for the CDR3 is TGTGCCAGCTGGAAAGAGAGCTCCTACGAGCAGTACTTC.

The chain couples TRBV4-3 to TRBJ1-1, with 7 positions matching TRBD1. The junction had 18 bases not matched to a gene; V was cut back by 1 base and J by 4 bases. Germline assignment: CDR1 LGHNA and CDR2 YSLEER. The CDR3 extends over 19 amino acids. The CDR3 is CASSQGTGDTRTWATEAFF. The CDR3 DNA reads as TGCGCCAGCAGCCAAGGCACAGGGGACACCAGAACATGGGCCACTGAAGCTTTCTTT.

This clone has a handful of counts. The V gene is TRBV2, the J gene TRBJ1-1; the D is unclear. The CDR3 is 16 residues long. Trimming removed 7 bases from V and 1 base from J, with 19 bases in between. The germline V gene has CDR1 SNHLY and CDR2 FYNNEI. The CDR3: CASTGTTESRNTEAFF. CDR3 bases: TGTGCCAGCACAGGTACGACCGAAAGCAGGAACACTGAAGCTTTCTTT.

The table lists this clone with a few counts. The chain couples TRBV10-2 to TRBJ2-5; the D gene is possibly TRBD2 (6 bases). V shed 7 bases and J shed 5 bases, with 14 bases lying between them. Germline values: CDR1 WSHSY, CDR2 SAAADI. The CDR3 consists of 13 residues. This CDR3 reads CASTFDRGETQYF. In nucleotides, the CDR3 is TGCGCCAGCACCTTCGATCGGGGGGAGACCCAGTACTTC.

The gene calls are TRBV11-3 and TRBJ1-4; D might be TRBD1 (6 bases). The CDR3 has 15 residues. The germline gives CDR1 SGHNT, CDR2 YENEEA. Trimming cost V 4 bases and J 2 bases, with 11 bases left between them. CDR3 sequence reads: CASSSHRVTNEKLFF. The CDR3 DNA sequence: TGTGCCAGCAGCTCGCACAGGGTTACTAATGAAAAACTGTTTTTT.

The J gene is TRBJ2-2, the V gene TRBV21-1; the DNA was not used to check the table's D call, TRBD2. TRBV21-1 corresponds to a pseudogene. The length of the CDR3 is 10 residues. The CDR3 nucleotides are TGTGCCGGGGAGAAGGGGGAGCTGTTTTTT. It yields the protein CAGEKGELFF.

This clone has only a few counts. The chain combines TRBV7-9 with TRBJ2-1; possibly TRBD1 or TRBD2 for D (5 bases each). The V end was cut by 1 base, the J end by 7 bases, with 8 bases between. The CDR3 totals 13 residues. Germline V CDR1 and CDR2: SEHNR, FQNEAQ (reference sequence). CDR3 bases: TGTGCCAGCAGCTTAGGTGGGACGAATGAGCAGTTCTTC. Protein: CASSLGGTNEQFF.

This clone ranks as hyperexpanded (1% or more). The rearrangement uses TRBV12-3 or TRBV12-4 and TRBJ1-1; weak D call: TRBD1 (6 bases). The CDR3 totals 11 residues. Trimming took off 6 bases at V and 8 bases at J, with 10 bases between the two ends. The CDR3 protein is CASSHTGEAFF. The DNA for the CDR3 is TGTGCCAGCAGCCACACAGGGGAAGCTTTCTTT.

Of note for this clone: This sample also contains other DNA sequences that code for the same CDR3. The V and J genes are TRBV7-9 and TRBJ2-7; D remains unclear. The CDR3 has 16 amino acids. The V end was cut by 1 base, the J end by 4 bases, with 17 bases between. Germline lookup yields CDR1 SEHNR and CDR2 FQNEAQ (reference sequence). CDR3 DNA sequence: TGTGCCAGCAGCTTAGAGGTGAGCAGGCGACCATACGAGCAGTACTTC. Protein: CASSLEVSRRPYEQYF. The entire variable domain, with the rest obtained from reference TRBV7-9 and TRBJ2-7, is as follows: DTGVSQNPRHKITKRGQNVTFRCDPISEHNRLYWYRQTLGQGPEFLTYFQNEAQLEKSRLLSDRFSAERPKGSFSTLEIQRTEQGDSAMYLCASSLEVSRRPYEQYFGPGTRLTVT.

The gene calls are TRBV11-1 and TRBJ1-1; D unclear. Germline V gene data show CDR1 as SGHAT and CDR2 as FQDESV (reference sequence). V lost 5 bases and J 8 bases, leaving 12 bases between the germline ends. The length of the CDR3 is 12 residues. CDR3 region: CASSLNSEEAFF. The DNA of the CDR3 is TGTGCCAGCAGCCTAAATTCAGAGGAAGCTTTCTTT.

Sample share makes this clone large. A much larger clonotype is one base distant, so this may be a read error. The chain uses TRBV5-6 and TRBJ2-5; 8 nucleotides match TRBD2. Per the germline V gene, CDR1 is SGHDT and CDR2 is YYEEEE. Trimming removed 3 bases from V and 4 bases from J; junction bases left unmatched: 8. CDR3 length: 15 amino acids. DNA of the CDR3: TGTGCCAGCAGCTGGGGGGCCGGGGGGGGAGAGACCCAGTACTTC. Its protein is CASSWGAGGGETQYF.

As to this clone: This may be a read error: a much more frequent sequence differs by one nucleotide. The sample contains more than one DNA sequence encoding this CDR3. The chain uses TRBV7-9 and TRBJ2-2; D uncertain. Trimming cost V 2 bases and J 0 bases, with 10 bases left between them. Per germline, CDR1 SEHNR and CDR2 FQNEAQ (reference sequence). The CDR3 length is 16 residues. CDR3 region: CASSLSDTANTGELFF. The CDR3 DNA follows: TGTGCCAGCAGCTTATCAGACACGGCGAACACCGGGGAGCTGTTTTTT.

The chain employs TRBV12-3 or TRBV12-4 and TRBJ1-5; 7 positions agree with TRBD1. The V segment lost 5 bases and the J segment 4 bases; nucleotides outside the gene matches: 2. This CDR3 region has 13 residues. CDR3 coding DNA: TGTGCCAGCAGTCCGGGACAGAATCAGCCCCAGCATTTT. Translating gives CASSPGQNQPQHF.

A few counts support this clone. V is TRBV5-4 and J is TRBJ1-6; 9 bases line up with TRBD1. Per germline, CDR1 SGHNT and CDR2 YYREEE (reference sequence). The trim removed 0 bases at V and 9 bases at J, leaving 10 bases unmatched. The CDR3 covers 17 residues. In nucleotides, the CDR3 is TGTGCCAGCAGCTTGGGATTAGGGGACAGGGCTGCTTCACCCCTCCACTTT. This encodes CASSLGLGDRAASPLHF.

This chain joins TRBV5-5 and TRBJ2-1; D possibly matches TRBD1 or TRBD2 (5 bases each). The germline V and J ends were trimmed by 1 base and 10 bases, with 9 bases remaining between them. Germline assignment: CDR1 SGHKS and CDR2 YYEKEE (reference sequence). The CDR3 has 12 residues. The CDR3 DNA reads TGTGCCAGCAGCTTGCAAGGGACCGAGCAGTTCTTC. The encoded protein is CASSLQGTEQFF. Looking up the rest from reference TRBV5-5 and TRBJ2-1 gives the full variable domain: DAGVTQSPTHLIKTRGQQVTLRCSPISGHKSVSWYQQVLGQGPQFIFQYYEKEERGRGNFPDRFSARQFPNYSSELNVNALLLGDSALYLCASSLQGTEQFFGPGTRLTVL.

This clone was observed a few times. This sequence joins TRBV6-5 and TRBJ2-7, with D possibly being TRBD1 or TRBD2 (5 bases each). This CDR3 comprises 15 residues. V was trimmed by 8 bases and J by 1 base, leaving 18 bases between them. Germline V lookup: CDR1 MNHEY, CDR2 SVGAGI. The CDR3 DNA reads TGTGCCAGCCTCTGGAGCCAGGGCGGGTCCTACGAGCAGTACTTC. Residues: CASLWSQGGSYEQYF.

V and J are TRBV6-6 and TRBJ2-5, with no clear D. This CDR3 has 13 amino acids. Germline loops: CDR1 MNHNY, CDR2 SVGAGI (reference sequence). V was shortened by 4 bases and J by 1 base, with 7 bases between the two germline ends. The CDR3 DNA reads as TGTGCCAGCAGTTCCACCGTCCAAGAGACCCAGTACTTC. As protein: CASSSTVQETQYF.